The T cell receptor (beta chain) under discussion was sequenced for a study of T cell responses to AZD1222 COVID-19 vaccine. The trim removed 5 bases at V and 6 bases at J, leaving 6 bases unmatched. CDR1 is SGHTA and CDR2 is FQGTGA in the germline V gene. The CDR3 contains 15 residues. The protocol was immunoSEQ multiplex PCR, while the TCRdb copy is restricted to in-frame clones and leaves out a portion. Of roughly 120,000 clones listed, 93% are singletons. The specimen was peripheral blood, collected 28 days after the second AZD1222 dose. This receptor was obtained from an adult who received the AZD1222 COVID-19 vaccine. V usage is TRBV7-3 and J usage is TRBJ2-2; 10 bases fit TRBD2. CDR3 loop: CASSLASGSSGELFF. The DNA for the CDR3 is TGTGCCAGCAGCCTAGCTAGCGGGAGTTCCGGGGAGCTGTTTTTT.